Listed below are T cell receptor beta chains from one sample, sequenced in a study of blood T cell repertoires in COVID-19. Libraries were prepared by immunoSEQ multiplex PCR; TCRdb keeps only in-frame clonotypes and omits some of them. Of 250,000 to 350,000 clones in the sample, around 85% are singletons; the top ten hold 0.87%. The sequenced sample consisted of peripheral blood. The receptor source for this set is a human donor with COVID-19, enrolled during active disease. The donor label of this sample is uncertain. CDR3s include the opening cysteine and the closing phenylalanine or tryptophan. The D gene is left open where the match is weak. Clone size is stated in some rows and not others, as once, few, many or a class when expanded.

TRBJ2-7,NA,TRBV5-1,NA,CASRFEVARGSEQYF,TGCGCCAGCAGATTTGAGGTCGCCAGGGGCAGCGAGCAGTACTTC
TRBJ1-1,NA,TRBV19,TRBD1,CASSKTRTGGTSEAFF,TGTGCCAGTAGTAAGACTAGGACAGGGGGGACTTCTGAAGCTTTCTTT
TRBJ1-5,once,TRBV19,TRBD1,CASSGRQGGFNQPQHF,TGTGCCAGTAGTGGGCGACAGGGGGGTTTTAATCAGCCCCAGCATTTT
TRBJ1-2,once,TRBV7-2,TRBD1,CASSLAGTGLYNGYTF,TGTGCCAGCAGCTTAGCCGGGACAGGCCTCTATAATGGCTACACCTTC
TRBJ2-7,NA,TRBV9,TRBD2,CASSVVSTSGIGEQYF,TGTGCCAGCAGCGTGGTATCGACTAGCGGGATAGGCGAGCAGTACTTC
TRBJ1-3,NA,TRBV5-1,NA,CASSLDPGAGNTIYF,TGCGCCAGCAGCCTGGACCCAGGGGCTGGAAACACCATATATTTT
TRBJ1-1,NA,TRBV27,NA,CASSLFRNTEAFF,TGTGCCAGCAGTTTGTTCCGGAACACTGAAGCTTTCTTT
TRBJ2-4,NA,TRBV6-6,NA,CASSFFVSDGNIQYF,TGTGCCAGCAGTTTTTTCGTGAGTGATGGAAACATTCAGTACTTC
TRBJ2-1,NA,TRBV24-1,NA,CATSGSGFSHSYNEQFF,TGTGCCACCAGTGGATCGGGTTTCTCTCACTCCTACAATGAGCAGTTCTTC
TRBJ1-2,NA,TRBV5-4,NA,CASSLEQTYGYTF,TGTGCCAGCAGCTTGGAACAGACCTATGGCTACACCTTC
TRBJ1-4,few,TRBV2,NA,CASSERQFSEKLFF,TGTGCCAGCAGTGAAAGACAGTTTTCTGAAAAACTGTTTTTT
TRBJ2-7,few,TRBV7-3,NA,CASSSHTLPYEQYF,TGTGCCAGCAGCTCACATACCCTCCCCTACGAGCAGTACTTC
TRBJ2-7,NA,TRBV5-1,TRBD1,CASSLATRTGNSYEQYF,TGCGCCAGCAGCTTGGCCACCCGGACAGGAAACTCCTACGAGCAGTACTTC
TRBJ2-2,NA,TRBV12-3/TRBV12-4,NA,CASSLTSSGELFF,TGTGCCAGCAGTTTAACTAGCTCCGGGGAGCTGTTTTTT
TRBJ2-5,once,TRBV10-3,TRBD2,CAIATGTSVQETQYF,TGTGCCATCGCGACCGGGACTAGCGTACAAGAGACCCAGTACTTC
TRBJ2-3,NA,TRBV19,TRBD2,CASSMLAGDTDTQYF,TGTGCCAGTAGTATGCTAGCGGGAGATACAGATACGCAGTATTTT
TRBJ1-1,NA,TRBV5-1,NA,CASSLPGDIDEAFF,TGCGCCAGCAGCTTGCCAGGGGATATAGATGAAGCTTTCTTT
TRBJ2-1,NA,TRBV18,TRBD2,CASSPTSGRAYEQFF,TGTGCCAGCTCACCGACTAGCGGGAGGGCCTACGAGCAGTTCTTC
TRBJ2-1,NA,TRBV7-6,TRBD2,CASSLRLAGVIGEQFF,TGTGCCAGCAGCTTGAGACTAGCGGGAGTTATTGGTGAGCAGTTCTTC
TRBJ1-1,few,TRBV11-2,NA,CASSLRTEAFF,TGTGCCAGCAGCTTACGGACTGAAGCTTTCTTT
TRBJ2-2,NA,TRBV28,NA,CASSRRGFTGELFF,TGTGCCAGCTCCAGGAGGGGTTTCACCGGGGAGCTGTTTTTT
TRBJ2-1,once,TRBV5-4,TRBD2,CASRLGTSGNNEQFF,TGTGCCAGCAGGCTCGGGACTAGCGGGAACAATGAGCAGTTCTTC
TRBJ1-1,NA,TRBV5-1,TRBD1,CASSLEQGADTEAFF,TGCGCCAGCAGCTTGGAGCAGGGGGCGGACACTGAAGCTTTCTTT
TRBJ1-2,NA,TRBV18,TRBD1,CASSLGQGSYGYTF,TGTGCCAGCTCACTCGGACAGGGGAGCTATGGCTACACCTTC
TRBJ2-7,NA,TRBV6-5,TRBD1,CASTQTRDRGRQQYF,TGTGCCAGCACCCAAACCCGGGACAGGGGGCGGCAGCAGTACTTC
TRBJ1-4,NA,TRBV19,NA,CASSHLSGRGEEKLFF,TGTGCCAGTAGCCACCTATCGGGCAGGGGAGAAGAAAAACTGTTTTTT
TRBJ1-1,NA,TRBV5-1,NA,CASSLGTNTEAFF,TGCGCCAGCAGCTTAGGGACTAACACTGAAGCTTTCTTT
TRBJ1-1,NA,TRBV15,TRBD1,CATSKRTGAIGEAFF,TGTGCCACCAGCAAGCGTACAGGGGCGATCGGTGAAGCTTTCTTT
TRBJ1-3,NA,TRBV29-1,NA,CSVLESGNTIYF,TGCAGCGTTTTGGAGTCTGGAAACACCATATATTTT
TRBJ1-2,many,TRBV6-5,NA,CASSTPGLFWGYTF,TGTGCCAGCAGTACCCCCGGGTTATTCTGGGGCTACACCTTC
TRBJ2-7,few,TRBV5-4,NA,CASSFRGEQYF,TGTGCCAGCAGCTTTCGCGGGGAGCAGTACTTC
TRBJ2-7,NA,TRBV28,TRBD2,CASSFRAGGGSSYEQYF,TGTGCCAGCAGTTTTAGAGCGGGAGGTGGGAGCTCCTACGAGCAGTACTTC
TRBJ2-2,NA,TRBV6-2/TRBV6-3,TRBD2,CASSYALLFASGTTGELFF,TGTGCCAGCAGTTACGCGCTCCTTTTTGCTAGCGGGACGACCGGGGAGCTGTTTTTT
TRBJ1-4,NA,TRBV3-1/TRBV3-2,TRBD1,CASSQAYDRGRGEKLFF,TGTGCCAGCAGCCAAGCTTACGACAGGGGGCGCGGTGAAAAACTGTTTTTT
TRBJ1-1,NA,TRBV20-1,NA,CSASKTVNTEAFF,TGCAGTGCTAGTAAGACAGTAAACACTGAAGCTTTCTTT
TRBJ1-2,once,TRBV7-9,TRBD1,CASSRTGVYYGYTF,TGTGCCAGCAGCAGAACAGGGGTGTACTATGGCTACACCTTC
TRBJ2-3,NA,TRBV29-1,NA,CSVEDREVLDSTDTQYF,TGCAGCGTTGAAGATAGGGAGGTACTAGATAGCACAGATACGCAGTATTTT
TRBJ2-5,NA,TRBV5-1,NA,CASSSGAGEAQETQYF,TGCGCCAGCAGCTCTGGGGCAGGAGAAGCGCAAGAGACCCAGTACTTC
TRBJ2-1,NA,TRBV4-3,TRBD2,CASSQGRGAINEQFF,TGCGCCAGCAGCCAAGGGCGGGGGGCGATAAATGAGCAGTTCTTC
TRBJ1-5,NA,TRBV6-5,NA,CASRDQGNSNQPQHF,TGTGCCAGCAGGGACCAGGGGAATAGCAATCAGCCCCAGCATTTT
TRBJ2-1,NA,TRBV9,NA,CASSPRTINNEQFF,TGTGCCAGCAGCCCCAGGACTATAAACAATGAGCAGTTCTTC
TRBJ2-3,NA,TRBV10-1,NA,CASSGQNPTDTQYF,TGCGCCAGCAGTGGGCAGAACCCCACAGATACGCAGTATTTT
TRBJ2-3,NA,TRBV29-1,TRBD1,CSVERTGEDTQYF,TGCAGCGTTGAACGGACAGGGGAGGATACGCAGTATTTT
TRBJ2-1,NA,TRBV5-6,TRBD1,CASSPTGYNEQFF,TGTGCCAGCAGCCCGACAGGGTACAATGAGCAGTTCTTC
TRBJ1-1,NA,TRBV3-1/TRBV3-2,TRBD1,CASSQRDRLSEAFF,TGTGCCAGCAGCCAGAGGGACAGGCTGTCTGAAGCTTTCTTT
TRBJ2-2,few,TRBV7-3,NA,CASSLSDYPNTGELFF,TGTGCCAGCAGCCTCTCGGACTACCCAAACACCGGGGAGCTGTTTTTT
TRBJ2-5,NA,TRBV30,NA,CAWSGGGGQETQYF,TGTGCCTGGAGTGGAGGGGGGGGACAAGAGACCCAGTACTTC
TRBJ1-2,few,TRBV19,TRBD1,CASSRNRDREAHGYTF,TGTGCCAGTAGTCGGAACCGGGACAGAGAAGCTCATGGCTACACCTTC
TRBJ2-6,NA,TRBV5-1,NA,CASSLGTFPPGANVLTF,TGCGCCAGCAGCTTAGGGACTTTCCCCCCTGGGGCCAACGTCCTGACTTTC
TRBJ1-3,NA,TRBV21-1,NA,CASSRNPRDRGKETGNTIYF,TGTGCCAGCAGCAGAAATCCCCGGGACAGGGGGAAGGAGACTGGAAACACCATATATTTT
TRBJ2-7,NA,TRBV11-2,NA,CASTPLAEVSYEQYF,TGTGCCAGCACCCCTTTAGCGGAGGTCTCCTACGAGCAGTACTTC
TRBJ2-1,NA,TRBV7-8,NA,CASSLALPGSYNEQFF,TGTGCCAGCAGCTTAGCCCTTCCAGGCTCCTACAATGAGCAGTTCTTC